Sequencing of this T cell receptor (beta chain) was carried out in a study of cytomegalovirus exposure and HLA in healthy donors. Findings of the study overall: In a later analysis, donors in an Asian-associated ancestry cluster reportedly had fewer N-insertions in productive TCRs than the cohort mean. Using a false discovery rate of 0.05, a later analysis showed that approximately 17,000 TCR beta sequences were associated with HLA alleles. Accounts indicate the classifier identified cytomegalovirus status with strong specificity and sensitivity.

The CDR3 totals 14 residues. Germline V gene data show CDR1 as LNHDA and CDR2 as SQIVND (reference sequence). V shed 7 bases and J 4 bases; nucleotides not matched to a gene: 8. The PCR was carried out with 60 Vbeta primers and 13 Jbeta primers. Libraries were prepared by immunoSEQ multiplex PCR; TCRdb keeps only in-frame clonotypes and omits some of them. The profile shows about 150,000 clones, roughly 88% of them singletons. Concerning this clone itself: Its antigen is not identified.

Sequencing was done on a sample of PBMCs. The rearrangement joins TRBV19 to TRBJ2-7; 9 nucleotides line up with TRBD1. The receptor was isolated from a woman aged 40 to 55 in good health and CMV-seronegative. The CDR3 bases are TGTGCCAGTAAACAACAGGGGGCGGGGTACGAGCAGTACTTC. Amino acid sequence: CASKQQGAGYEQYF.